This is a list of T cell receptor beta chains from one sample in a study of blood T cell repertoires in COVID-19. Generated by immunoSEQ multiplex PCR, the TCRdb table keeps only in-frame clones and is missing some. The sample records approximately 300,000 clones, around 90% being singletons. The sequenced material came from peripheral blood. The receptors derive from a man in his fifties or sixties with active or convalescent COVID-19. The CDR3 runs from the conserved cysteine through the conserved F or W. The order of the fields is V gene, D gene, clone size, J gene, CDR3 DNA, CDR3 protein. A D gene is named only where the DNA matches it firmly. Some rows mark clone size as missing; the rest say once, few, many or name a class of expanded clone.

TRBV19	-	-	TRBJ1-2	TGTGCCAGTGAACACCGCGGCTACACCTTC	CASEHRGYTF
TRBV7-2	-	few	TRBJ2-2	TGTGCCAGCAGCCCTCGGAGGCACACCGGGGAGCTGTTTTTT	CASSPRRHTGELFF
TRBV10-3	TRBD1	-	TRBJ1-1	TGTGCCATCAGGGGGGACAGGGGCGCCCCTGAAGCTTTCTTT	CAIRGDRGAPEAFF
TRBV29-1	TRBD1	-	TRBJ2-5	TGCAGCGTCGCTGGACAGGCAAAAGAGACCCAGTACTTC	CSVAGQAKETQYF
TRBV27	-	once	TRBJ2-5	TGTGCCAGCAGTTTCTCAGTGGGAGAAGAGACCCAGTACTTC	CASSFSVGEETQYF
TRBV5-1	-	-	TRBJ1-4	TGCGCCAGCAGCTTGGAAACAGGTCTCGATGAAAAACTGTTTTTT	CASSLETGLDEKLFF
TRBV4-3	-	-	TRBJ1-2	TGCGCCAGCAGACTAAACATGGCAGACGGCTACACCTTC	CASRLNMADGYTF
TRBV23-1	TRBD1	-	TRBJ2-7	TGCGCCAGCAGTCATTTTCGCGGACAGGACCCTGCAAGTTCCTCCTACGAGCAGTACTTC	CASSHFRGQDPASSSYEQYF
TRBV11-2	-	-	TRBJ2-7	TGTGCCAGCAGCCCGCCTAGAGGGTTCTCCTACGAGCAGTACTTC	CASSPPRGFSYEQYF
TRBV7-2	TRBD2	-	TRBJ2-7	TGTGCCAGCAGCTTGGGACTAGCGGGACAGGGGGAGCAGTACTTC	CASSLGLAGQGEQYF
TRBV3-1/TRBV3-2	TRBD1	-	TRBJ2-5	TGTGCCAGCAGCCAGGACGGGACAGGAGCGGGGTACTTC	CASSQDGTGAGYF
TRBV4-1	TRBD1	-	TRBJ2-5	TGCGCCAGCAGCCCCGTCCGGGACAGGGGAGAGACCCAGTACTTC	CASSPVRDRGETQYF
TRBV9	-	-	TRBJ2-5	TGTGCCAGCAGCGTACTCCCGGGGGTGAGAGAGACCCAGTACTTC	CASSVLPGVRETQYF
TRBV30	-	-	TRBJ2-5	TGTGCCTGGAGCGTCTGGGGGGGCTGGGAGACCCAGTACTTC	CAWSVWGGWETQYF
TRBV2	-	few	TRBJ1-5	TGTGCCAGCAGCAAACAGGGTTTAGATCAGCCCCAGCATTTT	CASSKQGLDQPQHF
TRBV5-1	TRBD1	-	TRBJ1-2	TGCGCCAGCAGCTCGAACCCACCGGGACAGGGGCATGGCGGCTACACCTTC	CASSSNPPGQGHGGYTF
TRBV3-1/TRBV3-2	-	few	TRBJ1-6	TGTGCCAGCAGCCAAGAGTGGGGATCGGGGAATTCACCCCTCCACTTT	CASSQEWGSGNSPLHF
TRBV2	TRBD1	-	TRBJ2-2	TGTGCCAGCAGGGACAGGGGCGCCGGGGAGCTGTTTTTT	CASRDRGAGELFF
TRBV5-1	-	-	TRBJ1-1	TGCGCCAGCAGCTTGGAAGGCAGGGGAAGGACTGAAGCTTTCTTT	CASSLEGRGRTEAFF
TRBV3-1/TRBV3-2	TRBD1	once	TRBJ2-5	TGTGCCAGCAGAATTTACGCCGGGACAGGGGGGGAGACCCAGTACTTC	CASRIYAGTGGETQYF
TRBV18	-	-	TRBJ1-3	TGTGCCAGCTCACCGGTATTGGGGGACACGAGCTCTGGAAACACCATATATTTT	CASSPVLGDTSSGNTIYF
TRBV7-3	TRBD1	few	TRBJ1-1	TGTGCCAGCAGCCGTACAGGGGGCGCGGACACTGAAGCTTTCTTT	CASSRTGGADTEAFF
TRBV28	-	-	TRBJ1-1	TGTGCCAGCACGACGGGTACTGAAGCTTTCTTT	CASTTGTEAFF
TRBV11-2	TRBD1	-	TRBJ1-3	TGTGCCAGCAGCTTGGGGACAGTCTTTTCAGACGTCTCTGGAAACACCATATATTTT	CASSLGTVFSDVSGNTIYF
TRBV18	TRBD1	few	TRBJ1-2	TGTGCCAGCTCTCCCGGACAGGCTCCGTATGGCTACACCTTC	CASSPGQAPYGYTF
TRBV5-1	-	-	TRBJ2-6	TGCGCCAGCAGCTTGGGACAGCCTTCTGGGGCCAACGTCCTGACTTTC	CASSLGQPSGANVLTF
TRBV18	TRBD2	-	TRBJ2-5	TGTGCCAGCTCCCCAGGACTAGCGGGATCCGGGACCCAGTACTTC	CASSPGLAGSGTQYF
TRBV11-2	TRBD1	-	TRBJ2-1	TGTGCCAGCAGCTCGGGACAGGGTCGATCAAATGAGCAGTTCTTC	CASSSGQGRSNEQFF
TRBV7-9	TRBD1	-	TRBJ2-7	TGTGCCAGCAGCTGGGGACAGGGGGGGAACGAGCAGTACTTC	CASSWGQGGNEQYF
TRBV4-1	-	-	TRBJ2-7	TGCGCCAGCAGCCGGGATCCAGGGGTCCGAATCCACGAGCAGTACTTC	CASSRDPGVRIHEQYF
TRBV7-3	-	-	TRBJ1-2	TGTGCCAGCAGCCCAACCCACCCCCTTGCCGGGATCTATGGCTACACCTTC	CASSPTHPLAGIYGYTF
TRBV18	TRBD2	-	TRBJ2-1	TGTGCCAGCTCACCCCAGCGGGAGGGCCTCATTAATGAGCAGTTCTTC	CASSPQREGLINEQFF
TRBV24-1	TRBD2	-	TRBJ2-1	TGTGCCACCAGTGATTTCGGGAGGGGGGACTACAATGAGCAGTTCTTC	CATSDFGRGDYNEQFF
TRBV11-2	TRBD1	-	TRBJ2-7	TGTGCCAGCAGCTTACCCGGGACAGGGACCTACGAGCAGTACTTC	CASSLPGTGTYEQYF
TRBV27	TRBD1	-	TRBJ2-7	TGTGCCAGCAGTTCAATGGGACAGGGGTTATACTTC	CASSSMGQGLYF
TRBV24-1	TRBD1	once	TRBJ1-2	TGTGCCACCAGTGAGGGGACAGGCGCTTGGGGAAACTATGGCTACACCTTC	CATSEGTGAWGNYGYTF
TRBV18	-	few	TRBJ1-1	TGTGCCAGCTCACCACTAGCCCTGAACACTGAAGCTTTCTTT	CASSPLALNTEAFF
TRBV5-1	TRBD2	-	TRBJ2-7	TGCGCCAGCAGCGCCCGACTAGCGGGAGGCGGGGAGGGCGAGCAGTACTTC	CASSARLAGGGEGEQYF
TRBV18	TRBD1	-	TRBJ2-1	TGTGCCAGCTCGCGGACAGGGGGAAATGAGCAGTTCTTC	CASSRTGGNEQFF
TRBV5-1	-	-	TRBJ2-2	TGCGCCAGCAGCTTCGGGGACACCGGGGAGCTGTTTTTT	CASSFGDTGELFF
TRBV18	TRBD1	-	TRBJ1-2	TGTGCCAGCTCACCATTCGACAGGGATGGCTACACCTTC	CASSPFDRDGYTF
TRBV5-1	-	-	TRBJ1-1	TGCGCCAGCAGCTTGGACACTAATCGGGAAGCTTTCTTT	CASSLDTNREAFF
TRBV19	-	-	TRBJ2-1	TGTGCCAGTAACCTCAACGACGGGATCAATGAGCAGTTCTTC	CASNLNDGINEQFF
TRBV18	TRBD2	-	TRBJ2-1	TGTGCCAGCTCACCACCGAATACTCGCGGGGGGGGCAATGAGCAGTTCTTC	CASSPPNTRGGGNEQFF
TRBV28	-	-	TRBJ1-3	TGTGCCAGCAGTTCCCTCATTGGCAGCTCTGGAAACACCATATATTTT	CASSSLIGSSGNTIYF
TRBV30	TRBD1	-	TRBJ1-3	TGTGCCTGGGCCGCGGGACAGGGGGGGAGAAACACCATATATTTT	CAWAAGQGGRNTIYF
TRBV5-4	TRBD1	-	TRBJ2-1	TGTGCCAGCAGCTTGGGACAGGGGGGCTACAATGAGCAGTTCTTC	CASSLGQGGYNEQFF
TRBV30	TRBD2	-	TRBJ2-4	TGTGCCTGGAGTCCTAGCGGGGGGAAAAACATTCAGTACTTC	CAWSPSGGKNIQYF
TRBV7-2	-	-	TRBJ1-2	TGTGCCAGCAGCTTAGCCCTCAGGGGAGGCTACACCTTC	CASSLALRGGYTF
TRBV4-3	TRBD1	-	TRBJ1-6	TGCGCCAGCAGCCAAGAACAGGGGGCGAAAAGGTCACCCCTCCACTTT	CASSQEQGAKRSPLHF
TRBV5-1	TRBD1	-	TRBJ1-2	TGCGCCAGCAGCACCGATGGACAGGGGGTTTTTAAAGATGGCTACACCTTC	CASSTDGQGVFKDGYTF
TRBV6-5	-	-	TRBJ2-7	TGTGCCAGCAGTTCTGACAGTTTTGAGCAGTACTTC	CASSSDSFEQYF
TRBV7-9	TRBD1	-	TRBJ1-1	TGTGCCAGCAGCTCTTTATCCGGGACAGCAATGAACACTGAAGCTTTCTTT	CASSSLSGTAMNTEAFF
TRBV6-5	TRBD1	-	TRBJ1-2	TGTGCCAGCAGACCCCAGGGGGTTGGAGATGGCTACACCTTC	CASRPQGVGDGYTF
TRBV5-1	TRBD2	-	TRBJ2-1	TGCGCCAGCAGCACGAGCGGGACTAGCGGCTACAATGAGCAGTTCTTC	CASSTSGTSGYNEQFF
TRBV24-1	TRBD1	-	TRBJ1-4	TGTGCCACCAGTGACCCGGGACAGAGTGAAAAACTGTTTTTT	CATSDPGQSEKLFF
TRBV28	-	-	TRBJ1-2	TGTGCCAGCAATGAACGAGACGGGAGGGGCTACACCTTC	CASNERDGRGYTF